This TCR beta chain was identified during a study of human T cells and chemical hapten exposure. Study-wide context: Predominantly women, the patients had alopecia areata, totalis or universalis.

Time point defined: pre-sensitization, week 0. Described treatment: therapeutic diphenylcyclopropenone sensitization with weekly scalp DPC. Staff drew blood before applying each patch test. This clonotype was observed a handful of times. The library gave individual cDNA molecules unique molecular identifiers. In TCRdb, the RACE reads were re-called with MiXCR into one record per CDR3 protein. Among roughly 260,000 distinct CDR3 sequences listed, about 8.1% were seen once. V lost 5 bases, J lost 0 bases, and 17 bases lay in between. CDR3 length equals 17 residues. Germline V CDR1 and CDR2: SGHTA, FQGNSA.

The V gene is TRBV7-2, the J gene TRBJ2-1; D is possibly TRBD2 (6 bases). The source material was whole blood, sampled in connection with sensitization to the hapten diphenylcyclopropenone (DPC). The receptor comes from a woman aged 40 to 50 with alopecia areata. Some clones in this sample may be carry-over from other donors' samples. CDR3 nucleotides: TGTGCCAGCAGCCCCGATGCGGGGCTAAGCTCCTACAATGAGCAGTTCTTC. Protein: CASSPDAGLSSYNEQFF.